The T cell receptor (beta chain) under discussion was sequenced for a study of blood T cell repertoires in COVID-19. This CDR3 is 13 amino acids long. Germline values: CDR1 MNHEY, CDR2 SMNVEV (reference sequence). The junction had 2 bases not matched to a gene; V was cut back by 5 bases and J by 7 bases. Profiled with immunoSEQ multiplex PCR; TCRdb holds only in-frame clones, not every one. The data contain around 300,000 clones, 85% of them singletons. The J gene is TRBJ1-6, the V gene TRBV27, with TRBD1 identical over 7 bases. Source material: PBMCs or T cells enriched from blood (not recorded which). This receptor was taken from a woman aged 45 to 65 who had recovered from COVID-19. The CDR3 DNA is TGTGCCAGCAGTCGGACAGGCAATTCACCCCTCCACTTT. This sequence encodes CASSRTGNSPLHF.